This T cell receptor beta chain was documented in a study of metastatic and nonmetastatic thyroid tumors. This clone was seen a handful of times. The entire patient cohort was treatment-naive prior to thyroid surgery. TCRdb re-called the PCR reads with MiXCR. The sample carries just over 20,000 clones, 9.5% to 15% recorded once. This CDR3 contains 18 residues. The trim removed 1 base at V and 3 bases at J, leaving 15 bases unmatched. From germline, CDR1 is MDHEN and CDR2 SYDVKM. The rearrangement links TRBV28 to TRBJ2-7; 7 bases align to TRBD1. The receptor was isolated from a male donor with papillary thyroid cancer or a benign thyroid nodule (not recorded which). Some clones in this sample may be carry-over from other donors' samples. Sequenced input: blood. This CDR3 is CASSLSSGTAILLYEQYF. The CDR3 DNA sequence: TGTGCCAGCAGTTTATCCTCCGGGACAGCCATCCTACTCTACGAGCAGTACTTC.